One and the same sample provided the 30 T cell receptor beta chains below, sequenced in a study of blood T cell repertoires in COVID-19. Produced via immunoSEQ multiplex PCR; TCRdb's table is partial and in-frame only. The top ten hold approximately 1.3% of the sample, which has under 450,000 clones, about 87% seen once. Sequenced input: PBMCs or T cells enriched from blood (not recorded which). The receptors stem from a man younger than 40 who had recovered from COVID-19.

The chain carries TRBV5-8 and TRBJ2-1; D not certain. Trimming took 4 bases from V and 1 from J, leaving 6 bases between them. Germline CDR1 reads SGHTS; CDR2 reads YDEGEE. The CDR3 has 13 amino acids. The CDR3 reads CASSPTSYNEQFF. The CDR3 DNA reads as TGTGCCAGCAGCCCGACATCCTACAATGAGCAGTTCTTC.

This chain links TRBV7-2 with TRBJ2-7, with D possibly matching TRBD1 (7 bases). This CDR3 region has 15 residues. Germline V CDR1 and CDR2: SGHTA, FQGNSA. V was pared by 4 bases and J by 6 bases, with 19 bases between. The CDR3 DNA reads TGTGCCAGCAGCTGGGGGGCGACAGGGCTCGGCGAGCAGTACTTC. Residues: CASSWGATGLGEQYF.

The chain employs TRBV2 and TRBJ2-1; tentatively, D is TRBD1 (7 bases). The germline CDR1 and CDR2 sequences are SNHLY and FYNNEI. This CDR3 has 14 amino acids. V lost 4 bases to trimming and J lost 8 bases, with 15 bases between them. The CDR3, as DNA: TGTGCCAGCAGTGGAGCCGGCAGGGGGGATGAGCAGTTCTTC. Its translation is CASSGAGRGDEQFF.

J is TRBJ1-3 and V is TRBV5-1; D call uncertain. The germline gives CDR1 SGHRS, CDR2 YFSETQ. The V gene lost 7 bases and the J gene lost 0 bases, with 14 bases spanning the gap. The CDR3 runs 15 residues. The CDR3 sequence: CASQRQANSGNTIYF. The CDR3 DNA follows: TGCGCCAGCCAACGTCAAGCCAACTCTGGAAACACCATATATTTT.

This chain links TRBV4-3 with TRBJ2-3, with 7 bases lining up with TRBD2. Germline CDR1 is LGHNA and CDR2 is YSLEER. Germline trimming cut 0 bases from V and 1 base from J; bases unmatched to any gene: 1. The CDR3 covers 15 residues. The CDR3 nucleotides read TGCGCCAGCAGCCAAGACGCGGGGGGCACAGATACGCAGTATTTT. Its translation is CASSQDAGGTDTQYF.

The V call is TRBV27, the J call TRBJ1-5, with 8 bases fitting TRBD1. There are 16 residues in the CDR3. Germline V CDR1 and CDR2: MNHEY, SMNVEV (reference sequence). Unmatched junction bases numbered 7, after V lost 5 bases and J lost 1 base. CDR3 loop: CASSQTGGSSNQPQHF. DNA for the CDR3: TGTGCCAGCAGTCAAACAGGGGGGTCAAGCAATCAGCCCCAGCATTTT.

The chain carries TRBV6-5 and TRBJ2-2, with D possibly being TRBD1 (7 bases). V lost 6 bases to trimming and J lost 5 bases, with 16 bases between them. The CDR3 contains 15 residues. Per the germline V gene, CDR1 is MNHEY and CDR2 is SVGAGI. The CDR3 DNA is TGTGCCAGCAGCGAGACAGGGCGGGGAACCGGGGAGCTGTTTTTT. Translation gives CASSETGRGTGELFF.

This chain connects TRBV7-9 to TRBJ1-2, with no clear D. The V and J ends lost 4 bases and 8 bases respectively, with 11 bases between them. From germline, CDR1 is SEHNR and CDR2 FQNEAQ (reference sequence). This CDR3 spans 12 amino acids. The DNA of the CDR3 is TGTGCCAGCAGCTCAGGACTGGGGGGCTACACCTTC. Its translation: CASSSGLGGYTF.

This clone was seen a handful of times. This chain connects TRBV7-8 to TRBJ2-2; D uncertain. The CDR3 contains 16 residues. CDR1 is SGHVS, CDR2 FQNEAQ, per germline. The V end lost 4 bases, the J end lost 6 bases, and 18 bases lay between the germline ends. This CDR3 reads CASSSSSWAFAGELFF. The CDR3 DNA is TGTGCCAGCAGCTCCTCCTCTTGGGCGTTCGCCGGGGAGCTGTTTTTT.

CDR3 DNA: TGTGCCAGCAGCTTAGAGGCAGGAGGTACTGAAGCTTTCTTT. Amino acid sequence: CASSLEAGGTEAFF. The chain uses TRBV11-1 and TRBJ1-1; D ambiguous. Looked up from germline, CDR1 is SGHAT and CDR2 is FQDESV (reference sequence). CDR3 length: 14 amino acids. With 1 base removed from V and 5 bases from J, the gap between germline ends came to 11 bases.

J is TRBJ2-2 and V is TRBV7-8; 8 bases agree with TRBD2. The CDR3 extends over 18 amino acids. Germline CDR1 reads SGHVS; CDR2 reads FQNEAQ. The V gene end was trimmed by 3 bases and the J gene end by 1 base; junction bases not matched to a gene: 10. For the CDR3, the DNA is TGTGCCAGCAGCTTCTTCAGTAGGCTAGCGGGGAACACCGGGGAGCTGTTTTTT. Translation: CASSFFSRLAGNTGELFF.

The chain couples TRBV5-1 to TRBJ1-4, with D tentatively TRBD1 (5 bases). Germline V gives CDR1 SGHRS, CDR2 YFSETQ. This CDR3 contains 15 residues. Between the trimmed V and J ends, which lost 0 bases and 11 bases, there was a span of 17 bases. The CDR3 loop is CASSLDGVSGAKLFF. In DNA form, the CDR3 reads TGCGCCAGCAGCTTGGATGGGGTATCTGGGGCGAAACTGTTTTTT.

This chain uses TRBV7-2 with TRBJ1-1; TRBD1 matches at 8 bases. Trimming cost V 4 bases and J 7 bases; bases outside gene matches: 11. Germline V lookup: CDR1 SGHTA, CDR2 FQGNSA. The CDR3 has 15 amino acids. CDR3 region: CASSWGTGRSVEAFF. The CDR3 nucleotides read TGTGCCAGCAGCTGGGGGACAGGAAGGTCGGTTGAAGCTTTCTTT.

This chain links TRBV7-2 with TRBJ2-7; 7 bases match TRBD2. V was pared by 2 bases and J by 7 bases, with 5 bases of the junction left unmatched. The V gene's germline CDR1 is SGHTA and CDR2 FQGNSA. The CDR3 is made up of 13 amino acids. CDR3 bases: TGTGCCAGCAGCTTATCCCTAGCGGAGGAGCAGTACTTC. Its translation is CASSLSLAEEQYF.

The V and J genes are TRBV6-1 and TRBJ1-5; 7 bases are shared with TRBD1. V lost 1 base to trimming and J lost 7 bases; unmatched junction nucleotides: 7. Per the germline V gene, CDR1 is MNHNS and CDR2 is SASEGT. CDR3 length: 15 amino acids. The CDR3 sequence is CASSEVVTGVQPQHF. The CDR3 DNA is TGTGCCAGCAGTGAAGTTGTTACAGGGGTACAGCCCCAGCATTTT.

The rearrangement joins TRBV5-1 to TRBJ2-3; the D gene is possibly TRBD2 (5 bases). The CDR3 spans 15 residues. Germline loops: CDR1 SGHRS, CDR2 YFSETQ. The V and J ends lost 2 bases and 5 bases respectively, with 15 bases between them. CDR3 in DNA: TGCGCCAGCAGCTTATCGACTCTAGGAGGAGATACGCAGTATTTT. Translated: CASSLSTLGGDTQYF.

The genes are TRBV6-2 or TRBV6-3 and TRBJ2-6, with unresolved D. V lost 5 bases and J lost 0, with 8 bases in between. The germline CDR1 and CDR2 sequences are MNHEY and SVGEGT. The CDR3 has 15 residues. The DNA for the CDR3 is TGTGCCAGCAGTACCCGACACTCTGGGGCCAACGTCCTGACTTTC. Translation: CASSTRHSGANVLTF.

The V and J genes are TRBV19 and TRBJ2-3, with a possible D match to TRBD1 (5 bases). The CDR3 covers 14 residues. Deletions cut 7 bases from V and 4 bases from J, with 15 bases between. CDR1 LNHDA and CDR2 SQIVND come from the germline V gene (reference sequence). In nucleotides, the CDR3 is TGTGCCAGTACCCGGGTAGGGGTAGCAGATACGCAGTATTTT. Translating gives CASTRVGVADTQYF.

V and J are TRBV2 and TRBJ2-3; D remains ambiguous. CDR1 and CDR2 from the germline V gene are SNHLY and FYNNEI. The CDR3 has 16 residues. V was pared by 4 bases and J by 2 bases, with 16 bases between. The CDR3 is CASSVAQSTITDTQYF. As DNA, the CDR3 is TGTGCCAGCAGTGTTGCACAGTCGACCATCACAGATACGCAGTATTTT. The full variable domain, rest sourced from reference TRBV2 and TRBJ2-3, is EPEVTQTPSHQVTQMGQEVILRCVPISNHLYFYWYRQILGQKVEFLVSFYNNEISEKSEIFDDQFSVERPDGSNFTLKIRSTKLEDSAMYFCASSVAQSTITDTQYFGPGTRLTVL.

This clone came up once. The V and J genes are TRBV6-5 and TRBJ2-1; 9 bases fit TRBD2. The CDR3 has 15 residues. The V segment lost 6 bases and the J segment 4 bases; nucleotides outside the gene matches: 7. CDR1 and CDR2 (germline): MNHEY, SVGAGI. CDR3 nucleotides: TGTGCCAGCAGCACAGGGCGGGGGGGATACAATGAGCAGTTCTTC. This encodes CASSTGRGGYNEQFF.

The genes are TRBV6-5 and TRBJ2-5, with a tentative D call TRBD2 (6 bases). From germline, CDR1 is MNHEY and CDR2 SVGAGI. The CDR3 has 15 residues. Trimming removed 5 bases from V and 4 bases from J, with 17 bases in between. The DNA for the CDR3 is TGTGCCAGCAGTAGATCCGGGACTTTCGGAGAGACCCAGTACTTC. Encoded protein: CASSRSGTFGETQYF.

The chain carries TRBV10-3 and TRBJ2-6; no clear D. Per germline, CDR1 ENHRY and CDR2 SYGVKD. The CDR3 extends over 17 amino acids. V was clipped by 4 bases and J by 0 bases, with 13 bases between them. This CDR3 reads CAISGGGPGSGANVLTF. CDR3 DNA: TGTGCCATCAGTGGTGGTGGGCCCGGCTCTGGGGCCAACGTCCTGACTTTC.

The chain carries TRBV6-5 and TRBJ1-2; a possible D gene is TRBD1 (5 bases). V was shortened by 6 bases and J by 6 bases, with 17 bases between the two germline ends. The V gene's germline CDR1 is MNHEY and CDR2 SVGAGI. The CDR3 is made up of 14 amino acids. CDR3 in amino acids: CASRAWDGGNGYTF. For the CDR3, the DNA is TGTGCCAGCAGAGCTTGGGACGGCGGGAATGGCTACACCTTC.

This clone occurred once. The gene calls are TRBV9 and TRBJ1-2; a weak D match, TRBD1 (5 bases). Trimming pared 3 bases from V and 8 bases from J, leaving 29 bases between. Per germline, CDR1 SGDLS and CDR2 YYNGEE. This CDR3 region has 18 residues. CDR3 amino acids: CASSGSPAGTTGYRGYTF. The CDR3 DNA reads TGTGCCAGCAGCGGCTCCCCCGCAGGCACCACAGGATATAGGGGCTACACCTTC.

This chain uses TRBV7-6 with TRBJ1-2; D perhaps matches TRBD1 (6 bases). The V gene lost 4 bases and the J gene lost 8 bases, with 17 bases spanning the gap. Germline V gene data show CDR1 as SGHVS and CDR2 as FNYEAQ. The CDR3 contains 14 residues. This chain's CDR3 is CASSSTGTKDGYTF. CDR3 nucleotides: TGTGCCAGCAGCTCTACCGGGACAAAGGACGGCTACACCTTC.

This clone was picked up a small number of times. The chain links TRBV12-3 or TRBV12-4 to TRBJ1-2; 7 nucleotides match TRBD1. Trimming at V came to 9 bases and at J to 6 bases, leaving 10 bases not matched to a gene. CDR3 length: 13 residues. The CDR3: CASTQGRGNGYTF. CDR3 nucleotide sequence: TGTGCCAGTACACAGGGGCGCGGTAATGGCTACACCTTC.

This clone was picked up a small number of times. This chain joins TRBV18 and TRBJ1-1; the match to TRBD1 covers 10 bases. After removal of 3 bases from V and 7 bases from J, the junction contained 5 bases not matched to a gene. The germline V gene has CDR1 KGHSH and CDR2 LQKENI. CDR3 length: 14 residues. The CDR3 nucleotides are TGTGCCAGCTCACCCCGGGACAGGGGCAATGAAGCTTTCTTT. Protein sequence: CASSPRDRGNEAFF.

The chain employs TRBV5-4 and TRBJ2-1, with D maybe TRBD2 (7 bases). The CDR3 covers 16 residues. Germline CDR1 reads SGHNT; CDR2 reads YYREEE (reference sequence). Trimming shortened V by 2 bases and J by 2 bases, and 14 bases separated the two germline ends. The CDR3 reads CASSFGGGHTYNEQFF. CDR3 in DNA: TGTGCCAGCAGCTTTGGGGGGGGCCATACCTACAATGAGCAGTTCTTC.

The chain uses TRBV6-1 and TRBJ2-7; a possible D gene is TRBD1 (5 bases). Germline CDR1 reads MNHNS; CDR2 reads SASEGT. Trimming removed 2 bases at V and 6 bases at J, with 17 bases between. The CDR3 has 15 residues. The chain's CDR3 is CASSEWGGKSIEQYF. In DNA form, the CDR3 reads TGTGCCAGCAGTGAATGGGGCGGCAAAAGCATCGAGCAGTACTTC.

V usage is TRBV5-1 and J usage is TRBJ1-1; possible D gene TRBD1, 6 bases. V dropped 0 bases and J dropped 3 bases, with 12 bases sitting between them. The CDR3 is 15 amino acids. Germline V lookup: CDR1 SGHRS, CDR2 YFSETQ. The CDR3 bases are TGCGCCAGCAGCTTGGACAGGGTTCGGGACACTGAAGCTTTCTTT. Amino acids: CASSLDRVRDTEAFF.